This T cell receptor (beta chain) is from a study of cytomegalovirus exposure and HLA in healthy donors. V dropped 0 bases and J dropped 12 bases, with 12 bases sitting between them. In germline, CDR1 is SNHLY, CDR2 FYNNEI. The CDR3 consists of 14 residues. PCR employed 60 Vbeta and 13 Jbeta primers. Sequenced by immunoSEQ multiplex PCR; TCRdb stores in-frame clones only, minus some. This table holds around 120,000 clones, 9.5% found once. This clone came up a few times. The receptor was derived from a man aged 25 to 45 in good health and CMV-seronegative. The sequenced sample was PBMCs. The chain links TRBV2 to TRBJ1-6; D is ambiguous. The CDR3 DNA sequence: TGTGCCAGCAGTGAAGCTTGGGCCAGGCGACCCCTCCACTTT. Translated: CASSEAWARRPLHF.